This T cell receptor beta chain was profiled in a study of shared clonotypes between healthy human individuals. Clones were sequenced by immunoSEQ multiplex PCR, and TCRdb holds only the in-frame ones, with some missing. The top ten hold 0.095% to 0.13% of the sample, which has some 630,000 clones, around 96% seen once. The naive CD8 population came from CD45RO-negative cells selected for CCR7, without terminally differentiated effector memory CD45RA+ cells. This CDR3 is built from 14 residues. Germline V gives CDR1 MNHNS, CDR2 SASEGT. The V end was cut by 4 bases, the J end by 2 bases, with 12 bases between.

This sequence was found in a woman aged 25 to 39 in good health. The chain links TRBV6-1 to TRBJ2-7; perhaps TRBD1 as D (6 bases). Sequencing was performed on naive CD8+ T cells sorted from blood. CDR3 amino acids: CASSVLDSAYEQYF. The CDR3 DNA reads as TGTGCCAGCAGTGTATTGGACAGCGCCTACGAGCAGTACTTC.